A single T cell receptor (beta chain) is shown here with its context. These data come from a study of blood T cell repertoires in COVID-19. The CDR3 is made up of 16 amino acids. Germline CDR1 reads LNHDA; CDR2 reads SQIVND (reference sequence). The junction had 3 bases not matched to a gene; V was cut back by 0 bases and J by 4 bases. Original methodology: Amplification with reference gene primers provided the estimates of nucleated cell counts. Data came from immunoSEQ multiplex PCR; TCRdb stores just in-frame clones and leaves some out. That table is the source of V, J and clone size, and D and trimming were worked out from the DNA. The sample has roughly 60,000 clones, around 92% seen once.

The sample taken for sequencing was peripheral blood. V gene TRBV19 combines with J gene TRBJ2-1; 10 bases are a match to TRBD2. The TCR was taken from a man aged 45-65 years with active COVID-19. CDR3 coding DNA: TGTGCCAGTAGTATAGATAGCGGGGGGACATACAATGAGCAGTTCTTC. Its translation is CASSIDSGGTYNEQFF.